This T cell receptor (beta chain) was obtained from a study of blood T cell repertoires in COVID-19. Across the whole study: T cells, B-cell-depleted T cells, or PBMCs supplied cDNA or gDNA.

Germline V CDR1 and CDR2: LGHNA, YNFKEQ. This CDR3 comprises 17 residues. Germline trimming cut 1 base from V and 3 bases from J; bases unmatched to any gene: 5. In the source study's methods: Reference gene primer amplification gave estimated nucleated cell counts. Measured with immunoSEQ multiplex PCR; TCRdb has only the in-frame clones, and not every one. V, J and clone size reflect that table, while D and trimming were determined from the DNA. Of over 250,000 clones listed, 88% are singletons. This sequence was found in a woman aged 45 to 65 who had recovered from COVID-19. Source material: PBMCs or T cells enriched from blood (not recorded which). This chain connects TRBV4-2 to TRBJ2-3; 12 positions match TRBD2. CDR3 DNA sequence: TGTGCCAGCAGCCAAGTTATCGGACTAGCGGGAACAGATACGCAGTATTTT. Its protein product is CASSQVIGLAGTDTQYF.